This TCR beta chain was documented in a study of cytomegalovirus exposure and HLA in healthy donors. Study as a whole: Later analysis reported that the roughly 130 validation repertoires shared the platform of the approximately 670 first-cohort repertoires.

The CDR3 totals 16 residues. V was clipped by 6 bases and J by 0 bases; unmatched bases: 7. CDR1 and CDR2 from the germline V gene are MDHEN and SYDVKM. The protocol was immunoSEQ multiplex PCR, while the TCRdb copy is restricted to in-frame clones and leaves out a portion. The sample has more than 250,000 clones; roughly 87% are singletons. The donors were part of the roughly 120-subject validation cohort, which stood apart from the roughly 730-subject first cohort. The chain has TRBV28 and TRBJ2-1, with 8 bases identical to TRBD1. The source material was PBMCs. The clonotype comes from a woman aged 30 to 39 in good health and CMV-seronegative. CDR3 sequence: CASSPGQGSSYNEQFF. The CDR3 bases are TGTGCCAGCAGCCCCGGACAGGGCAGCTCCTACAATGAGCAGTTCTTC.